The entry below describes one T cell receptor (beta chain). Its antigen is currently not known. No per-base quality is available; no much larger clone lies one base away. The entry originates in a study of OX40 agonist ivuxolimab in advanced cancers. Describing the broader study: Ivuxolimab was a fully human IgG2 agonistic monoclonal antibody targeting the costimulatory receptor OX40 (CD134). Intravenous ivuxolimab was administered to patients every 2 weeks at six dose levels: 0.01, 0.1, 0.3, 1.5, 3 and 10 mg/kg. Of the roughly 50 dose-escalation patients, hepatocellular carcinoma was present in about 20, melanoma in around 15, renal cell carcinoma in 9 and head and neck cancer in 9. A male proportion of around 80% and a mean age of roughly 58 years, ranging from roughly 23 to 90, were recorded for the dose-escalation cohort. Prior anti-PD-1, anti-PD-L1 or anti-CTLA-4 therapy was permitted, and checkpoint inhibitors had been received by roughly two fifths of dose-escalation patients. Partial responses were achieved by three dose-escalation patients, of whom one had hepatocellular carcinoma and two had cutaneous melanoma. Peripheral TCRbeta sequencing was intended to test whether TCR sequence diversity was altered and clonal T-cell expansion was caused by ivuxolimab. The paper covers the monotherapy dose-escalation part of the phase I ivuxolimab trial, which included N = 52 patients.

Broader findings and caveats from the paper: At doses of 0.1 to 3.0 mg/kg, clonal expansion of both CD4+ and CD8+ blood T cells was observed from baseline to week 6. After ivuxolimab, expanded clones were on average more numerous among CD8+ T cells than among CD4+ T cells. Low levels of normalized T-cell clonal expansion were also seen in some patients who did not respond. In the 0.1-3.0 mg/kg groups, partial responders had among the lowest normalized peripheral clonal expansion, particularly in CD8+ T cells. Antigen specificity was not determined for the clonally expanded peripheral T cells.

V is reduced by 5 bases and J by 3 bases, leaving a spacing of 10 bases between them. The CDR3 sequence holds 13 residues, the cysteine and phenylalanine included. Only the CDR3 DNA stays, 39 bases, in frame from base 1. From the germline V gene, CDR1 is SGHTA and CDR2 is FQGNSA. Patients with autoimmune disease history or receiving systemic immunosuppression were excluded from the trial. Peripheral blood for TCR sequencing was drawn from every dose cohort at baseline, at cycle 4 day 1 and at cycle 7 day 1. The samples were drawn from a first-in-human, open-label, multicenter phase I dose-escalation trial of ivuxolimab. Adults with locally advanced or metastatic head and neck squamous cell, hepatocellular, melanoma or renal cell carcinoma were enrolled in the trial. Before TCR sequencing, CD4+ T cells and CD8+ T cells were sorted from peripheral blood as separate populations. Genomic DNA was extracted from sorted cells for sequencing of the TCRbeta CDR3 region. The immunoSEQ Assay was used to sequence the TCRbeta CDR3 regions. This immuneACCESS table, as held by TCRdb, lists in-frame sequences with V and J called but not all clones. Of the missing ones, under half trace to an unresolved V gene in checked studies; the others have no known cause. The sample table records about 95,000 clones; 70% to 90% of these occur just once. The top ten constitute around 4% of the sample.

The sample in question was CD4+ or CD8+ T cells sorted from blood, obtained in a trial of the OX40 agonist ivuxolimab. The chain was built from TRBV7-2 and TRBJ1-2; the D gene remains uncertain. The receptor comes from an adult with an advanced solid tumor such as melanoma, head and neck, liver or kidney cancer. CDR3 sequence: CASSDRQDYGYTF. DNA sequence: TGTGCCAGCAGCGATCGACAAGACTATGGCTACACCTTC.